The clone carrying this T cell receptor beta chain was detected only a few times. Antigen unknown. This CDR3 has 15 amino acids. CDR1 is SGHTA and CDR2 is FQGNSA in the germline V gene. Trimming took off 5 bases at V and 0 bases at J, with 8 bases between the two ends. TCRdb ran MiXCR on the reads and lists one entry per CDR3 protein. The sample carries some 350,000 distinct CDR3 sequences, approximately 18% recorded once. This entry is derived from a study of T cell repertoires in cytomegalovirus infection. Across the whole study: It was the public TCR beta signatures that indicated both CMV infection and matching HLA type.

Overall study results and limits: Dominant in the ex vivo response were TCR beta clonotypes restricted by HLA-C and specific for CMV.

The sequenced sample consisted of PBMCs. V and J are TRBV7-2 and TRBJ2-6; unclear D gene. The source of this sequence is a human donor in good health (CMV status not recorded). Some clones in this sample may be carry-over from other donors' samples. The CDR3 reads CASSLDTSGANVLTF. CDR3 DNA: TGTGCCAGCAGCCTCGACACCTCTGGGGCCAACGTCCTGACTTTC.